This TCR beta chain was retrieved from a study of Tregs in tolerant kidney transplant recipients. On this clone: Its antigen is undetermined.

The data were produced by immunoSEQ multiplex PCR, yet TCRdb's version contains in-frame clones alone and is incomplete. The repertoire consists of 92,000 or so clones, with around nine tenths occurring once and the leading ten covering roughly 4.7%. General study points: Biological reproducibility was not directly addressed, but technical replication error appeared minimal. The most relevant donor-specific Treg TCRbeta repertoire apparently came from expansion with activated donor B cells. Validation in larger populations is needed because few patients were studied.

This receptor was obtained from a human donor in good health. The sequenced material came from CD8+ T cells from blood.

CDR3 DNA sequence: TGTGCCAGCAGTTTATCGACAGGTAACACAGATACGCAGTATTTT. Translating gives CASSLSTGNTDTQYF. The chain has TRBV27 and TRBJ2-3, with a tentative D call TRBD1 (6 bases). The CDR3 loop spans 15 amino acids. Trimming removed 0 bases at V and 2 bases at J, with 9 bases between. Germline values: CDR1 MNHEY, CDR2 SMNVEV (reference sequence).